The following is a T cell receptor beta chain sequence with its context. Survey-level resolution applied to immunoSEQ assay v3.0. Measured with immunoSEQ multiplex PCR; TCRdb has only the in-frame clones, and not every one. The top ten hold around 4.4% of the sample, which has around 30,000 clones, 70% to 90% seen once. The data originate from a study of long-term antiretroviral therapy in people with HIV. Germline CDR1 reads SGDLS; CDR2 reads YYNGEE. This CDR3 contains 23 residues. Trimming removed 0 bases from V and 8 bases from J; junction bases left unmatched: 29. The chain carries TRBV9 and TRBJ1-4; 9 bases are a match to TRBD1. The sequenced sample was unsorted PBMCs, obtained about 3.4 years after starting antiretroviral therapy. The receptor was derived from a man aged 18 to 30 with HIV. The CDR3 is CASSVDRWDTPGQGTAAREKLFF. The CDR3 bases are TGTGCCAGCAGCGTAGATCGGTGGGACACTCCAGGACAGGGGACGGCTGCAAGGGAAAAACTGTTTTTT.